Sequencing of this TCR beta chain was carried out in a study of CD8 T cells in Susac syndrome. Findings of the study overall: By the study's own acknowledgment, its TCR sequencing and HLA analysis included relatively few individuals.

Reverse transcription of about 0.5 to 1 ug RNA used random hexamers. TCRdb reanalysed the immunoSEQ multiplex PCR reads using MiXCR and keeps one entry per CDR3 protein. The table shows 330,000 or so distinct CDR3 sequences, with around nine tenths occurring only once. Germline lookup yields CDR1 LNHNV and CDR2 YYDKDF (reference sequence). The CDR3 has 15 amino acids. The V and J ends lost 1 base and 3 bases respectively, with 13 bases between them. This clonotype was counted once. Its specificity is unknown. This receptor was taken from a human donor with multiple sclerosis. The chain couples TRBV15 to TRBJ2-7; TRBD2 might be the D (6 bases). The sequenced sample was CD8+ T cells from PBMCs. CDR3 DNA sequence: TGTGCCACCAGCAGAGTCCCTAGCGCCAACTACGAGCAGTACTTC. Translating gives CATSRVPSANYEQYF. The whole variable domain, remainder taken from reference TRBV15 and TRBJ2-7, is DAMVIQNPRYQVTQFGKPVTLSCSQTLNHNVMYWYQQKSSQAPKLLFHYYDKDFNNEADTPDNFQSRRPNTSFCFLDIRSPGLGDTAMYLCATSRVPSANYEQYFGPGTRLTVT.